The 17 T cell receptor beta chains below all came from one sample that was sequenced in a study of blood T cell repertoires in COVID-19. The data were produced by immunoSEQ multiplex PCR, yet TCRdb's version contains in-frame clones alone and is incomplete. This table holds some 59,000 clones, approximately 91% found once. Sequenced input: peripheral blood. The receptors derive from a man aged 50 or older with acute or convalescent COVID-19.

The genes are TRBV6-4 and TRBJ2-5, with 7 bases lining up with TRBD1. Unmatched junction bases numbered 5, after V lost 6 bases and J lost 7 bases. This CDR3 has 12 residues. Germline V gives CDR1 MRHNA, CDR2 SNTAGT. The CDR3: CASRARGRTQYF. The CDR3, as DNA: TGTGCCAGCAGGGCCAGGGGGAGGACCCAGTACTTC.

CDR3 sequence: CASNLGGNEQFF. DNA of the CDR3: TGTGCCAGCAACCTAGGGGGCAATGAGCAGTTCTTC. This chain uses TRBV12-3 or TRBV12-4 with TRBJ2-1; D possibly corresponds to TRBD1 (6 bases). This CDR3 contains 12 residues. V shed 7 bases and J shed 6 bases, with 10 bases lying between them.

This chain joins TRBV14 and TRBJ2-3, with 7 bases matching TRBD2. The CDR3 is 15 residues long. The V gene's germline CDR1 is SGHDN and CDR2 FVKESK. J was trimmed by 6 bases and V by 6 bases; bases with no gene match: 12. This chain's CDR3 is CASSASGMVGDTQYF. The CDR3 nucleotides are TGTGCCAGCAGTGCAAGCGGGATGGTCGGGGATACGCAGTATTTT.

This chain uses TRBV11-3 with TRBJ2-4, with 8 bases identical to TRBD1. The ends lost 5 bases at V and 0 bases at J; junction bases unmatched: 6. Germline loops: CDR1 SGHNT, CDR2 YENEEA. This CDR3 spans 16 amino acids. In nucleotides, the CDR3 is TGTGCCAGCAGCCCCGGACAGGGACTAGCCAAAAACATTCAGTACTTC. Translating gives CASSPGQGLAKNIQYF.

The gene calls are TRBV10-2 and TRBJ1-5; tentatively, D is TRBD1 (5 bases). V lost 6 bases and J 2 bases, leaving 20 bases between the germline ends. This CDR3 has 17 residues. CDR1 is WSHSY and CDR2 is SAAADI in the germline V gene. CDR3 protein: CASRDSGGARGNQPQHF. The CDR3 DNA follows: TGCGCCAGCAGAGATTCTGGTGGGGCTAGAGGCAATCAGCCCCAGCATTTT.

This clone is a singleton in its sample. This chain joins TRBV18 and TRBJ2-7; 10 nucleotides line up with TRBD2. CDR1 is KGHSH and CDR2 is LQKENI in the germline V gene. CDR3 length: 14 residues. The junction had 5 bases not matched to a gene; V was cut back by 0 bases and J by 9 bases. The CDR3 sequence is CASSPPLAGAVQYF. CDR3 sequence (DNA): TGTGCCAGCTCACCACCGCTAGCGGGAGCGGTGCAGTACTTC.

J is TRBJ2-4 and V is TRBV9, with TRBD2 matching 8 bases. The CDR3 has 15 amino acids. Losses at the gene ends were 7 bases for V and 5 bases for J; bases not matched to a gene: 11. Germline-derived CDR1 and CDR2 are SGDLS and YYNGEE. In nucleotides, the CDR3 is TGTGCCAGCTCTGGGAGAGGGCGGGAGGAAAACATTCAGTACTTC. Translated, it gives CASSGRGREENIQYF.

V usage is TRBV27 and J usage is TRBJ2-1; the D is unclear. This CDR3 contains 15 residues. Germline CDR1 and CDR2: MNHEY and SMNVEV (reference sequence). V dropped 3 bases and J dropped 7 bases, with 16 bases sitting between them. In nucleotides, the CDR3 is TGTGCCAGCAGTTTGTCACAGAACATACCAAATGAGCAGTTCTTC. Its translation: CASSLSQNIPNEQFF.

The chain employs TRBV18 and TRBJ1-5, with 7 bases lining up with TRBD1. Per germline, CDR1 KGHSH and CDR2 LQKENI. V shed 7 bases and J 0 bases; nucleotides not matched to a gene: 6. The CDR3 totals 15 residues. CDR3 sequence (DNA): TGTGCCAGCTGCTTTACAGGGGATAGCAATCAGCCCCAGCATTTT. Amino acid sequence: CASCFTGDSNQPQHF.

This sequence joins TRBV11-3 and TRBJ2-5; 7 bases line up with TRBD2. The CDR3 covers 16 residues. With 3 bases clipped from V and 2 bases from J, the junction kept 9 bases outside the gene matches. Per the germline V gene, CDR1 is SGHNT and CDR2 is YENEEA. The chain's CDR3 is CASSLGGFSYQETQYF. CDR3 in DNA: TGTGCCAGCAGCTTGGGGGGGTTCTCGTATCAAGAGACCCAGTACTTC.

This chain joins TRBV6-5 and TRBJ2-1; 7 bases align to TRBD1. The V gene end was trimmed by 7 bases and the J gene end by 3 bases; junction bases not matched to a gene: 9. The CDR3 sequence is 15 residues long. The germline V gene has CDR1 MNHEY and CDR2 SVGAGI. CDR3 loop: CASTTTGDLYNEQFF. CDR3 DNA: TGTGCCAGCACTACCACAGGGGATCTCTACAATGAGCAGTTCTTC.

V gene TRBV6-6 combines with J gene TRBJ2-7; the match to TRBD1 covers 11 bases. The CDR3 extends over 16 amino acids. V shed 0 bases and J 3 bases; nucleotides not matched to a gene: 4. CDR1 is MNHNY and CDR2 is SVGAGI in the germline V gene (reference sequence). This chain's CDR3 is CASSYSTGTGGYEQYF. Here the CDR3 DNA reads TGTGCCAGCAGTTACTCGACCGGGACAGGGGGCTACGAGCAGTACTTC.

The chain employs TRBV7-6 and TRBJ2-2; 9 bases are shared with TRBD1. The CDR3 is 15 residues long. Germline-derived CDR1 and CDR2 are SGHVS and FNYEAQ. J lost 7 bases, V lost 5 bases, and 8 bases had no gene match. This CDR3 reads CASSRGTGSGGELFF. The DNA for the CDR3 is TGTGCCAGCAGCAGAGGGACAGGGTCTGGCGGGGAGCTGTTTTTT.

The chain recombines TRBV10-3 with TRBJ2-5, with D possibly TRBD2 on 5 matching bases. This CDR3 contains 11 residues. Germline loops: CDR1 ENHRY, CDR2 SYGVKD. V was shortened by 4 bases and J by 7 bases, with 7 bases between the two germline ends. The CDR3 nucleotides are TGTGCCATCAGTGGCGGAGGGACCCAGTACTTC. Encoded protein: CAISGGGTQYF.

CDR3 sequence (DNA): TGTGCCAGCAGCCCTACAGGGGTTAGCAATCAGCCCCAGCATTTT. It codes for CASSPTGVSNQPQHF. V usage is TRBV2 and J usage is TRBJ1-5, with TRBD1 identical over 7 bases. Germline CDR1 reads SNHLY; CDR2 reads FYNNEI. The CDR3 sequence is 15 residues long. With 6 bases clipped from V and 0 bases from J, the junction kept 5 bases outside the gene matches.

The CDR3 here is CATREVGETEAFF. Here the CDR3 DNA reads TGTGCCACCCGCGAGGTAGGGGAAACTGAAGCTTTCTTT. This chain uses TRBV6-5 with TRBJ1-1, with D perhaps TRBD1 (5 bases). There are 13 residues in the CDR3. The V end was cut by 10 bases, the J end by 5 bases, with 17 bases between. The V gene's germline CDR1 is MNHEY and CDR2 SVGAGI.

The CDR3 loop is CATSDPGLARTDTQYF. The CDR3 coding sequence is TGTGCCACCAGTGACCCGGGACTAGCGCGGACTGATACGCAGTATTTT. The chain joins TRBV24-1 to TRBJ2-3, with 10 bases fitting TRBD2. The CDR3 is 16 residues long. Germline assignment: CDR1 KGHDR and CDR2 SFDVKD. After removal of 4 bases from V and 6 bases from J, the junction contained 9 bases not matched to a gene.